This T cell receptor beta chain was found in a study of early T cells in non-severe SARS-CoV-2 infection. In the study overall: Unsorted whole-blood RNA was sequenced in bulk, leaving chains unpaired. General observations from the study: Missing private and CD4 specificities, VDJdb matching favored anti-spike CD8 responses.

The ends lost 1 base at V and 1 base at J; junction bases unmatched: 2. The CDR3 extends over 16 amino acids. Germline V gene lookup returns CDR1 SGHTA and CDR2 FQGNSA. There are a few counts of this clonotype. Its antigen is not identified. Individual cDNA molecules each received unique molecular identifiers attached to them. TCRdb processed the 5' RACE reads anew with MiXCR; each CDR3 protein has one entry. The table has tens of thousands of distinct CDR3 sequences, about 14% seen once. This clonotype originated in an adult who was a healthcare worker with PCR-confirmed SARS-CoV-2 infection or an uninfected control (not recorded which). This chain links TRBV7-2 with TRBJ2-5, with 11 bases fitting TRBD2. Sequencing used whole blood. The CDR3 sequence is CASSLVAGGPQETQYF. CDR3 nucleotides: TGTGCCAGCAGCTTAGTAGCGGGGGGGCCCCAAGAGACCCAGTACTTC.